The 32 T cell receptor beta chains below were found in one sample sequenced in a study of cytomegalovirus exposure and HLA in healthy donors. With 60 Vbeta and 13 Jbeta primers, the PCR was carried out. Clones were read by immunoSEQ multiplex PCR, and TCRdb kept only the in-frame ones, dropping some. The table records under 200,000 clones, around 84% of them present only once. The sequenced sample consisted of PBMCs. These TCRs come from a male donor in good health and CMV-seropositive.

The gene calls are TRBV4-1 and TRBJ2-1; 7 nucleotides line up with TRBD2. The CDR3 spans 18 residues. J gave up 5 bases and V 1 base, and 14 bases lay outside the gene matches. CDR1 MGHRA and CDR2 YSYEKL come from the germline V gene. The CDR3, as DNA: TGCGCCAGCAGCCAAGCGGGGGTTCCGGTAGCGGGTCACAATGAGCAGTTCTTC. Translated: CASSQAGVPVAGHNEQFF.

The chain links TRBV27 to TRBJ2-3, with TRBD2 as a possible D gene (6 bases). Germline values: CDR1 MNHEY, CDR2 SMNVEV (reference sequence). V was trimmed by 6 bases and J by 2 bases, leaving 9 bases between them. The CDR3 is made up of 13 amino acids. The CDR3 protein is CASSRGNTDTQYF. DNA for the CDR3: TGTGCCAGCAGCCGGGGGAACACAGATACGCAGTATTTT.

This chain uses TRBV15 with TRBJ1-3; D is perhaps TRBD1 (6 bases). The CDR3 consists of 17 residues. Trimming removed 0 bases from V and 2 bases from J, with 14 bases in between. CDR1 and CDR2 from the germline V gene are LNHNV and YYDKDF (reference sequence). Written as DNA, the CDR3 is TGTGCCACCAGCAGAGATCTATCAGGGGCGACTGGAAACACCATATATTTT. Residues: CATSRDLSGATGNTIYF.

This chain links TRBV19 with TRBJ1-5; possible D gene TRBD1, 6 bases. The CDR3 runs 15 residues. CDR1 and CDR2 (germline): LNHDA, SQIVND (reference sequence). V dropped 7 bases and J dropped 5 bases, with 18 bases sitting between them. CDR3 region: CASTPGGAGDQPQHF. CDR3 bases: TGTGCCAGTACCCCGGGTGGGGCAGGGGATCAGCCCCAGCATTTT.

The chain couples TRBV19 to TRBJ1-5; TRBD1 agrees at 7 bases. The CDR3 is 15 residues long. The V gene end was trimmed by 3 bases and the J gene end by 3 bases; junction bases not matched to a gene: 5. CDR1 and CDR2 (germline): LNHDA, SQIVND (reference sequence). CDR3 sequence reads: CASSIDRAHNQPQHF. The CDR3 DNA reads TGTGCCAGTAGTATCGACAGGGCCCACAATCAGCCCCAGCATTTT.

V gene TRBV25-1 combines with J gene TRBJ2-2; TRBD1 aligns across 8 bases. This CDR3 has 14 residues. V gave up 6 bases and J gave up 3 bases; unmatched junction bases: 3. Germline lookup yields CDR1 MGHDK and CDR2 SYGVNS. CDR3 sequence reads: CASSQGADTGELFF. The CDR3 DNA follows: TGTGCCAGCAGCCAGGGGGCGGACACCGGGGAGCTGTTTTTT.

The J gene is TRBJ1-4, the V gene TRBV9; 7 bases are shared with TRBD1. The germline V gene has CDR1 SGDLS and CDR2 YYNGEE. With V trimmed by 0 bases and J by 8 bases, 7 bases remained unmatched. The CDR3 runs to 15 residues. CDR3 DNA: TGTGCCAGCAGCGTAGAGGACAGGCGCAGGGAAAAACTGTTTTTT. This translates into CASSVEDRRREKLFF.

The chain couples TRBV6-4 to TRBJ2-5; D is uncertain. Germline V gives CDR1 MRHNA, CDR2 SNTAGT. This CDR3 is built from 14 residues. Trimming took off 4 bases at V and 2 bases at J, with 11 bases between the two ends. CDR3 bases: TGTGCCAGCAGTGGCCCGCAGGTACAAGAGACCCAGTACTTC. It encodes CASSGPQVQETQYF.

CDR3 nucleotide sequence: TGTGCCAGCAGCTTAGATGGGGCGGGGGGGCCCCAAGAGACCCAGTACTTC. Translating it yields CASSLDGAGGPQETQYF. V gene TRBV7-2 combines with J gene TRBJ2-5; 9 bases fit TRBD2. Trimming cost V 1 base and J 1 base; bases outside gene matches: 7. The CDR3 spans 17 residues. Germline V lookup: CDR1 SGHTA, CDR2 FQGNSA.

The chain couples TRBV7-9 to TRBJ2-3; TRBD1 is a possible D gene (6 bases). Germline CDR1 SEHNR, CDR2 FQNEAQ (reference sequence). The CDR3 extends over 15 amino acids. Trimming removed 6 bases from V and 2 bases from J, with 15 bases in between. The CDR3 reads CASRRQGRSTDTQYF. The DNA for the CDR3 is TGTGCCAGCAGGCGCCAGGGGAGATCCACAGATACGCAGTATTTT.

The chain recombines TRBV5-6 with TRBJ1-6; D is unclear. Germline lookup yields CDR1 SGHDT and CDR2 YYEEEE. The CDR3 has 13 amino acids. V shed 3 bases and J shed 8 bases, with 9 bases lying between them. CDR3 nucleotides: TGTGCCAGCAGCTCCCGGTTCGATTCACCCCTCCACTTT. As protein: CASSSRFDSPLHF.

This clone has a handful of counts. J is TRBJ2-5 and V is TRBV4-3; 8 positions agree with TRBD2. Germline assignment: CDR1 LGHNA and CDR2 YSLEER. This CDR3 has 17 residues. V trimming: 2 bases; J trimming: 0 bases; junction bases outside the gene matches: 8. The CDR3 DNA reads as TGCGCCAGCAGCCAACGTTATCGGGGGGGATACCAAGAGACCCAGTACTTC. The encoded protein is CASSQRYRGGYQETQYF.

This clone was counted only a few times. This chain's CDR3 is CASSLGEGDHEQYF. CDR3 coding DNA: TGTGCCAGCAGCTTAGGTGAGGGGGACCACGAGCAGTACTTC. V is TRBV7-7 and J is TRBJ2-7; a weak D match, TRBD1 (6 bases). The CDR3 length is 14 residues. V gave up 1 base and J gave up 5 bases, with 12 bases separating them. Germline V lookup: CDR1 SSHAT, CDR2 FNYEAQ (reference sequence).

This chain joins TRBV7-2 and TRBJ2-1; 7 positions agree with TRBD1. Trimming removed 5 bases from V and 5 bases from J; junction bases left unmatched: 3. CDR3 length: 13 amino acids. Germline loops: CDR1 SGHTA, CDR2 FQGNSA. For the CDR3, the DNA is TGTGCCAGCAGCACGGGACAGCACAATGAGCAGTTCTTC. Translating it yields CASSTGQHNEQFF.

For this clone: Sequence at one end of the junction differs from germline and may be a read error. The V and J genes are TRBV5-1 and TRBJ1-1, with D possibly being TRBD1 (6 bases). Germline V gene data show CDR1 as SGHRS and CDR2 as YFSETQ. CDR3 size: 12 residues. This CDR3 is CASSFQGWEVFF. DNA of the CDR3: TGCGCCAGCAGCTTCCAGGGGTGGGAAGTTTTCTTT. Complete variable domain (other parts from reference TRBV5-1 and TRBJ1-1): KAGVTQTPRYLIKTRGQQVTLSCSPISGHRSVSWYQQTPGQGLQFLFEYFSETQRNKGNFPGRFSGRQFSNSRSEMNVSTLELGDSALYLCASSFQGWEVFFGQGTRLTVV.

The V and J genes are TRBV9 and TRBJ1-2; tentatively, D is TRBD1 (6 bases). This CDR3 has 12 residues. The V and J ends lost 3 bases and 8 bases respectively, with 11 bases between them. Germline V gene data show CDR1 as SGDLS and CDR2 as YYNGEE. CDR3 residues: CASSGTARGYTF. As DNA, the CDR3 is TGTGCCAGCAGCGGGACAGCCAGAGGCTACACCTTC.

V is TRBV18 and J is TRBJ1-1; no clear D gene. This CDR3 has 16 amino acids. V was shortened by 1 base and J by 1 base, with 13 bases between the two germline ends. Germline CDR1 and CDR2: KGHSH and LQKENI. The CDR3 nucleotides are TGTGCCAGCTCACCACAAGAGGGTTTACGGAACACTGAAGCTTTCTTT. The encoded protein is CASSPQEGLRNTEAFF.

This clone was counted only a few times. The chain combines TRBV5-1 with TRBJ2-3; the D gene is possibly TRBD2 (6 bases). CDR1 is SGHRS, CDR2 YFSETQ, per germline. There are 16 residues in the CDR3. The V end lost 0 bases, the J end lost 0 bases, and 11 bases lay between the germline ends. The CDR3 region has the DNA TGCGCCAGCAGCTTGGACACGGGACTTAGCACAGATACGCAGTATTTT. Translated: CASSLDTGLSTDTQYF.

The J gene is TRBJ2-7, the V gene TRBV18; D is unclear. Germline V gene sequence: CDR1 KGHSH, CDR2 LQKENI. V was clipped by 0 bases and J by 2 bases, with 11 bases between them. The CDR3 consists of 15 residues. For the CDR3, the DNA is TGTGCCAGCTCACCACCGCTTAGCTCGACCTACGAGCAGTACTTC. Translating gives CASSPPLSSTYEQYF. The variable domain in full, with the rest retrieved from reference TRBV18 and TRBJ2-7, is NAGVMQNPRHLVRRRGQEARLRCSPMKGHSHVYWYRQLPEEGLKFMVYLQKENIIDESGMPKERFSAEFPKEGPSILRIQQVVRGDSAAYFCASSPPLSSTYEQYFGPGTRLTVT.

This clone occurred once. The rearrangement joins TRBV9 to TRBJ2-5, with D perhaps matching TRBD1 (6 bases). Germline V gene lookup returns CDR1 SGDLS and CDR2 YYNGEE. V dropped 2 bases and J dropped 5 bases, with 10 bases sitting between them. This CDR3 is 13 amino acids long. The CDR3 coding sequence is TGTGCCAGCAGCGTGGGGGCAAAGGAGACCCAGTACTTC. This translates into CASSVGAKETQYF.

The V call is TRBV6-1, the J call TRBJ1-6; 7 positions agree with TRBD1. V lost 4 bases, J lost 10 bases, and 4 bases stayed unmatched. Germline-derived CDR1 and CDR2 are MNHNS and SASEGT. There are 13 residues in the CDR3. CDR3 DNA sequence: TGTGCCAGCAGTGCGACAGGGAGGTCACCCCTCCACTTT. It is translated as CASSATGRSPLHF.

The chain combines TRBV7-2 with TRBJ2-7; D is uncertain. The ends were cut back, 2 bases at V and 1 base at J, with 9 bases in the middle. This CDR3 is built from 14 residues. Germline CDR1 SGHTA, CDR2 FQGNSA. CDR3 nucleotides: TGTGCCAGCAGCTTAACTGTCAGGTCCTACGAGCAGTACTTC. This translates into CASSLTVRSYEQYF.

The chain joins TRBV30 to TRBJ1-1; D remains ambiguous. Trimming removed 0 bases at V and 7 bases at J, with 21 bases between. This CDR3 contains 16 residues. From germline, CDR1 is GTSNPN and CDR2 SVGIG (reference sequence). The CDR3 loop is CAWSVQGGRGLGEAFF. The CDR3 nucleotides read TGTGCCTGGAGTGTACAAGGAGGAAGAGGTTTGGGTGAAGCTTTCTTT.

V and J are TRBV28 and TRBJ2-5, with 7 bases lining up with TRBD1. This CDR3 spans 14 amino acids. Germline trimming cut 7 bases from V and 5 bases from J; bases unmatched to any gene: 10. The V gene's germline CDR1 is MDHEN and CDR2 SYDVKM. Written as DNA, the CDR3 is TGTGCCAGCAACCGTTTAGGGGGCGGGGAGACCCAGTACTTC. Encoded protein: CASNRLGGGETQYF. The entire variable domain, with the rest obtained from reference TRBV28 and TRBJ2-5, is as follows: DVKVTQSSRYLVKRTGEKVFLECVQDMDHENMFWYRQDPGLGLRLIYFSYDVKMKEKGDIPEGYSVSREKKERFSLILESASTNQTSMYLCASNRLGGGETQYFGPGTRLLVL.

In nucleotides, the CDR3 is TGTGCCAGCAGTTTAGGGGGACTAGCGGGAGAGTACGAGCAGTACTTC. Amino acids: CASSLGGLAGEYEQYF. The chain couples TRBV28 to TRBJ2-7, with 14 bases aligning to TRBD2. The CDR3 spans 16 residues. After removal of 2 bases from V and 4 bases from J, the junction contained 4 bases not matched to a gene. Per the germline V gene, CDR1 is MDHEN and CDR2 is SYDVKM.

The rearrangement uses TRBV27 and TRBJ2-7, with TRBD1 identical over 7 bases. The junction had 6 bases not matched to a gene; V was cut back by 6 bases and J by 7 bases. The germline CDR1 and CDR2 sequences are MNHEY and SMNVEV (reference sequence). This CDR3 has 12 residues. Here the CDR3 reads CASSPTGREQYF. The CDR3 DNA sequence: TGTGCCAGCAGCCCGACAGGGCGGGAGCAGTACTTC.

The gene calls are TRBV27 and TRBJ2-5; perhaps TRBD1 as D (6 bases). Germline CDR1 MNHEY, CDR2 SMNVEV (reference sequence). V gave up 3 bases and J gave up 7 bases, with 9 bases separating them. The CDR3 sequence is 12 residues long. The CDR3 DNA reads TGTGCCAGCAGTTTCAAAGGGGGGACCCAGTACTTC. Translation: CASSFKGGTQYF.

The V and J genes are TRBV30 and TRBJ1-3; 9 bases are a match to TRBD1. The CDR3 consists of 14 residues. J gave up 7 bases and V 3 bases, and 7 bases lay outside the gene matches. In germline, CDR1 is GTSNPN, CDR2 SVGIG (reference sequence). The CDR3 spells CAWRTVGTGNTIYF. The CDR3, as DNA: TGTGCCTGGAGGACCGTGGGGACAGGGAACACCATATATTTT.

The J gene is TRBJ2-7, the V gene TRBV20-1; possible D gene TRBD1, 5 bases. V lost 6 bases, J lost 5 bases, and 8 bases lay in between. Germline V CDR1 and CDR2: DFQATT, SNEGSKA (reference sequence). This CDR3 spans 10 amino acids. The CDR3 DNA sequence: TGCAGTGCCAAGGGGAACGAGCAGTACTTC. Its translation: CSAKGNEQYF.

The CDR3 protein is CASSRKTGASYNEQFF. Here the CDR3 DNA reads TGTGCCAGCTCACGAAAGACAGGGGCCTCCTACAATGAGCAGTTCTTC. V gene TRBV18 combines with J gene TRBJ2-1, with 8 bases matching TRBD1. After removal of 4 bases from V and 0 bases from J, the junction contained 5 bases not matched to a gene. Germline lookup yields CDR1 KGHSH and CDR2 LQKENI. The CDR3 length is 16 residues.

This rearrangement joins TRBV7-2 to TRBJ2-6, with 7 bases matching TRBD1. With 0 bases clipped from V and 4 bases from J, the junction kept 9 bases outside the gene matches. The germline V gene encodes CDR1 SGHTA and CDR2 FQGNSA. The CDR3 extends over 18 amino acids. CDR3 DNA sequence: TGTGCCAGCAGCTTAGCACCGATTACAGGGGCAGGGGCCAACGTCCTGACTTTC. Translation gives CASSLAPITGAGANVLTF.

This clone was observed a single time. The rearrangement joins TRBV11-2 to TRBJ2-7; possible D gene TRBD2, 6 bases. The CDR3 covers 16 residues. From germline, CDR1 is SGHAT and CDR2 FQNNGV. The ends were cut back, 1 base at V and 5 bases at J, with 18 bases in the middle. CDR3 nucleotide sequence: TGTGCCAGCAGCTTAGGGGACTCTTCCTTTAGAAACGAGCAGTACTTC. It yields the protein CASSLGDSSFRNEQYF.